Detailed here is one TCR beta chain. Its antigen remains unknown. At one end the junction does not follow the germline gene, possibly because of a read error. In germline, CDR1 is DFQATT, CDR2 SNEGSKA (reference sequence). This CDR3 is built from 14 residues. The record originates from a study of tumor and adjacent non-tumor tissue in lung cancer. Three rounds of nested PCR, following a modified ARM-PCR protocol, produced the TCRbeta library. TCRdb recomputed calls from the multiplex PCR reads with MiXCR, one row per CDR3 protein. The data contain 200,000 to 250,000 distinct CDR3 sequences, approximately 74% of them seen just once; the ten biggest clones take up 20% to 25%. This sample's RNA came from whole unsorted tissue. Findings and caveats of the study: TCR diversity was significantly greater in tumor than normal lung tissue.

Material: lung tumor tissue. This receptor was identified in a man between 60 and 75 years old with non-small cell lung cancer. The chain employs TRBV20-1 and TRBJ1-4; no clear D gene. The DNA of the CDR3 is TGCAGTGCCAGAGATGGCAGCTTGAATGTAAAACTGTTTTTT. It yields the protein CSARDGSLNVKLFF.